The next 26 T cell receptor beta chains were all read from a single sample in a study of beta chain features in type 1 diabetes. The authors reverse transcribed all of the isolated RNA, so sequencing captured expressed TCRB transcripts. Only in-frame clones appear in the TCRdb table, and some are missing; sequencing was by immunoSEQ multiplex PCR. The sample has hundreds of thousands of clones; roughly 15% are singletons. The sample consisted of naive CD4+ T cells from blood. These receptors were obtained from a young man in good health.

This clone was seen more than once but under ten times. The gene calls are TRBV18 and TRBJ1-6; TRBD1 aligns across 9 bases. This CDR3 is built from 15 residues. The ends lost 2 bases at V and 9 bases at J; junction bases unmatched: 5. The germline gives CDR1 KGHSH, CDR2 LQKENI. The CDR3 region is CASSPMGTGPSPLHF. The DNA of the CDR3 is TGTGCCAGCTCACCAATGGGGACAGGGCCTTCACCCCTCCACTTT.

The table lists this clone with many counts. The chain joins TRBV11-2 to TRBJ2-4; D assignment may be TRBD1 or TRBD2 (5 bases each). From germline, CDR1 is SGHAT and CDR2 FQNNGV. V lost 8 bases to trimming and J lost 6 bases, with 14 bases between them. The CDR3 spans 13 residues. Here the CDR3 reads CASLPGTANIQYF. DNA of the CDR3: TGTGCCAGCCTCCCGGGGACGGCAAACATTCAGTACTTC.

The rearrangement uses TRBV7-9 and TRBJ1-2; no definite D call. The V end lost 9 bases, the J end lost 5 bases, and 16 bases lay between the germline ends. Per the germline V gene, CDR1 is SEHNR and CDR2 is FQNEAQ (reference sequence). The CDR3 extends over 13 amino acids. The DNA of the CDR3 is TGTGCCAGTTCCGATCAGAAGAGGTATGGCTACACCTTC. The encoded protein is CASSDQKRYGYTF.

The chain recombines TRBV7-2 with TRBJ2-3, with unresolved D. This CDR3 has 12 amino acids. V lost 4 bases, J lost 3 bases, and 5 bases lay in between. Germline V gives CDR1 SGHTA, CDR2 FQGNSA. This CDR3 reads CASSSQTDTQYF. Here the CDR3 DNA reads TGTGCCAGCAGCTCCCAGACAGATACGCAGTATTTT.

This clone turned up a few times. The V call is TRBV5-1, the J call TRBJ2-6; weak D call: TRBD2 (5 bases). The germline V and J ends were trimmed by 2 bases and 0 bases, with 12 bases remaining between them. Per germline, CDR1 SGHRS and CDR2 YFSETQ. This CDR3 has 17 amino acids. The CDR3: CASSLPGSISGANVLTF. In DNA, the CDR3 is TGCGCCAGCAGCTTACCGGGGAGTATCTCTGGGGCCAACGTCCTGACTTTC.

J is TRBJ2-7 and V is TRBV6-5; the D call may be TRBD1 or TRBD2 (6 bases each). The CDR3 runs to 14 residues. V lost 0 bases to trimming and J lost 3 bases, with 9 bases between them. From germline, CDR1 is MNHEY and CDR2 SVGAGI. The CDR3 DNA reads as TGTGCCAGCAGTTACTCTCGGGGGCACTACGAGCAGTACTTC. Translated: CASSYSRGHYEQYF.

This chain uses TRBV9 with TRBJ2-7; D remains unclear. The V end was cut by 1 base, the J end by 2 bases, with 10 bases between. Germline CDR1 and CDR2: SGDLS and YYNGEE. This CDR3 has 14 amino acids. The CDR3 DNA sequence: TGTGCCAGCAGCGTAACTCCCGGGCCCTACGAGCAGTACTTC. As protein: CASSVTPGPYEQYF.

As DNA, the CDR3 is TGTGCCAGCAGCTCGAGTCTCAATACGCAGTATTTT. Translating it yields CASSSSLNTQYF. V gene TRBV5-6 combines with J gene TRBJ2-3; no clear D. This CDR3 region has 12 residues. The ends were cut back, 3 bases at V and 7 bases at J, with 9 bases in the middle. From germline, CDR1 is SGHDT and CDR2 YYEEEE. The full variable domain, with the rest looked up from reference TRBV5-6 and TRBJ2-3, is DAGVTQSPTHLIKTRGQQVTLRCSPKSGHDTVSWYQQALGQGPQFIFQYYEEEERQRGNFPDRFSGHQFPNYSSELNVNALLLGDSALYLCASSSSLNTQYFGPGTRLTVL.

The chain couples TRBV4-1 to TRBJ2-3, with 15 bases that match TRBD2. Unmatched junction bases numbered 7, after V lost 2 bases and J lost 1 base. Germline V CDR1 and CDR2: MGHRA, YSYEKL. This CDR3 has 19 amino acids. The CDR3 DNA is TGCGCCAGCAGCCAACGGACTAGCGGGAGGGCCTCGGGCACAGATACGCAGTATTTT. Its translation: CASSQRTSGRASGTDTQYF.

The CDR3 sequence: CASSLDWSDRKRNGYTF. CDR3 in DNA: TGTGCCAGCAGCTTAGATTGGTCGGACAGGAAAAGGAATGGCTACACCTTC. This chain connects TRBV7-2 to TRBJ1-2, with 7 bases that match TRBD1. CDR1 is SGHTA, CDR2 FQGNSA, per germline. The trim removed 1 base at V and 6 bases at J, leaving 14 bases unmatched. The length of the CDR3 is 17 residues. Full variable domain (rest looked up from reference TRBV7-2 and TRBJ1-2): GAGVSQSPSNKVTEKGKDVELRCDPISGHTALYWYRQSLGQGLEFLIYFQGNSAPDKSGLPSDRFSAERTGGSVSTLTIQRTQQEDSAVYLCASSLDWSDRKRNGYTFGSGTRLTVV.

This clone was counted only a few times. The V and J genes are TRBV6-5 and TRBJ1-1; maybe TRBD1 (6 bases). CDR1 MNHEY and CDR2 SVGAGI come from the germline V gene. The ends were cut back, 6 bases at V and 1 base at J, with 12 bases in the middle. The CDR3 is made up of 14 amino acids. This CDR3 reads CASSPTDRNTEAFF. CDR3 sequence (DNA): TGTGCCAGCAGCCCGACGGACAGGAACACTGAAGCTTTCTTT.

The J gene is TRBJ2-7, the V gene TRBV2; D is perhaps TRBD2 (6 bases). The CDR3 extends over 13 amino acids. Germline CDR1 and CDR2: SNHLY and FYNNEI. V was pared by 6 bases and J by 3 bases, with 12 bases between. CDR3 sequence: CASRRLGIYEQYF. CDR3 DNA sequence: TGTGCCAGCAGACGACTAGGAATCTACGAGCAGTACTTC.

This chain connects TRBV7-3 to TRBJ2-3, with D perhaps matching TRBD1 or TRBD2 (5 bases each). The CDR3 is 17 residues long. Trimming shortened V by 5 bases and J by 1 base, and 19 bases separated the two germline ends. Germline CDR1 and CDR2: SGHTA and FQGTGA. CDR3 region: CASSPVVQEVGTDTQYF. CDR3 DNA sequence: TGTGCCAGCAGCCCCGTGGTACAGGAGGTGGGCACAGATACGCAGTATTTT.

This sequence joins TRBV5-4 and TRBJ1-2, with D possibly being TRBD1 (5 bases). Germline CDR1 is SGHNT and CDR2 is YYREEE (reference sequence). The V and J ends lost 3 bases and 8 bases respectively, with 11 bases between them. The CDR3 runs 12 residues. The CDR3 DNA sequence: TGTGCCAGCAGCTCGATGACAGTCGGCTACACCTTC. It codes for CASSSMTVGYTF.

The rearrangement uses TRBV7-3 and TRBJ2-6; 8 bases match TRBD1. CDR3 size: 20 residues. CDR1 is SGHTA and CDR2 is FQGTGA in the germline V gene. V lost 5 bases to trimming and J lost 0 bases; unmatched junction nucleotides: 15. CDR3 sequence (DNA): TGTGCCAGCAGCCCGAGGACAGGGCCTAGAACCGTCTCTGGGGCCAACGTCCTGACTTTC. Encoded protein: CASSPRTGPRTVSGANVLTF.

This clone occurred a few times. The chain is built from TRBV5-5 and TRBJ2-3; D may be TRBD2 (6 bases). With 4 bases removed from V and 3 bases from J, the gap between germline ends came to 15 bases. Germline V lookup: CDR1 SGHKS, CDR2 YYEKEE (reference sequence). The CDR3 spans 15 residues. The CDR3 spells CASSPTSVLTDTQYF. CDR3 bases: TGTGCCAGCAGCCCGACTAGTGTTTTGACAGATACGCAGTATTTT.

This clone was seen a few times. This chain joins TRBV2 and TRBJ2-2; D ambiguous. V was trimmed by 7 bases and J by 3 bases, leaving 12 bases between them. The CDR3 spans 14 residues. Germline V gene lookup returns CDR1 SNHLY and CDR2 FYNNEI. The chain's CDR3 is CASIKERDTGELFF. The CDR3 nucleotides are TGTGCCAGCATAAAGGAACGAGACACCGGGGAGCTGTTTTTT.

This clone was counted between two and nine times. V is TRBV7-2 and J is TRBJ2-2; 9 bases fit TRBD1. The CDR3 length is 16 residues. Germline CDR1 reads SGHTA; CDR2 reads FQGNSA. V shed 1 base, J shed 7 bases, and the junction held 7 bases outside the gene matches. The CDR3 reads CASSLGRQGVNGELFF. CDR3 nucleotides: TGTGCCAGCAGCTTAGGCAGACAGGGGGTAAACGGGGAGCTGTTTTTT.

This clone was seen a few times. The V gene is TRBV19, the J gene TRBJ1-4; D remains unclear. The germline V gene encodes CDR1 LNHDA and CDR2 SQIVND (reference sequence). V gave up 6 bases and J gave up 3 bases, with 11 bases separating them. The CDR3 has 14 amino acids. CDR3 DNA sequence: TGTGCCAGTAGACCTCTGAGCCCTAATGAAAAACTGTTTTTT. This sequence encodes CASRPLSPNEKLFF.

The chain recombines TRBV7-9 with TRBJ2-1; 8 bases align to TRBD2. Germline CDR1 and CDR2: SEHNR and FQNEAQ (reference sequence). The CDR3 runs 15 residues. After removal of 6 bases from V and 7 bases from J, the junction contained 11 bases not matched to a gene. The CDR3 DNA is TGTGCCAGCAGTAGACTCCGGGAGGGCCATAATGAGCAGTTCTTC. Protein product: CASSRLREGHNEQFF.

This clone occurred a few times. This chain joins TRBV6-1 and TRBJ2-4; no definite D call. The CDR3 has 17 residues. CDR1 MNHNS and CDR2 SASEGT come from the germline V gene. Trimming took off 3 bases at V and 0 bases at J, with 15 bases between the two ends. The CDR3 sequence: CASSERTSFLAKNIQYF. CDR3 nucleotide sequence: TGTGCCAGCAGTGAGCGGACCAGTTTTCTAGCCAAAAACATTCAGTACTTC.

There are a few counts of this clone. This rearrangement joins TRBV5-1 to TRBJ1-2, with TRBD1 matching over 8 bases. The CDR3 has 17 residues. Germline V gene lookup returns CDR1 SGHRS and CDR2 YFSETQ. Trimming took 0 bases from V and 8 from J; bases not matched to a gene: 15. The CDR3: CASSLVGDRFRGGGYTF. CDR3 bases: TGCGCCAGCAGCTTGGTGGGGGACAGGTTTCGTGGAGGCGGCTACACCTTC.

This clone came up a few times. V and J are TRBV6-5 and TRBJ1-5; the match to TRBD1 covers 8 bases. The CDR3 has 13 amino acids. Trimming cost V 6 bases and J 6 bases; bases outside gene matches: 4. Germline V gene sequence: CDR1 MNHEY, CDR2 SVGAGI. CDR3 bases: TGTGCCAGCAGCGGACAGGGCTTTCAGCCCCAGCATTTT. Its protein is CASSGQGFQPQHF.

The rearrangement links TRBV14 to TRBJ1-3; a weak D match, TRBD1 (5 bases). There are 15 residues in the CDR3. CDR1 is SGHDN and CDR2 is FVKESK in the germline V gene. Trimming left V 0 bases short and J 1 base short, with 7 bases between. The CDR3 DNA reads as TGTGCCAGCAGCCAAGAGTGGACATCTGGAAACACCATATATTTT. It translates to CASSQEWTSGNTIYF.

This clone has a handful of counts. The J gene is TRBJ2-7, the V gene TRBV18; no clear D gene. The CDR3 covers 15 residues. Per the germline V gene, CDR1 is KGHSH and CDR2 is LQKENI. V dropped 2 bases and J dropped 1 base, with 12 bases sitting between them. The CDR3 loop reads CASSPVPQSSYEQYF. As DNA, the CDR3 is TGTGCCAGCTCACCAGTTCCTCAGTCGTCCTACGAGCAGTACTTC.

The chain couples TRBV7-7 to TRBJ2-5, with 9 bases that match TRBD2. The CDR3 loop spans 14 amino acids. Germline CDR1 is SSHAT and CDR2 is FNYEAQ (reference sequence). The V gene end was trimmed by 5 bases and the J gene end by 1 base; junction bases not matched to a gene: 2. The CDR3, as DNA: TGTGCCAGCAGCCGTAGCGGGGGCCAAGAGACCCAGTACTTC. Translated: CASSRSGGQETQYF.